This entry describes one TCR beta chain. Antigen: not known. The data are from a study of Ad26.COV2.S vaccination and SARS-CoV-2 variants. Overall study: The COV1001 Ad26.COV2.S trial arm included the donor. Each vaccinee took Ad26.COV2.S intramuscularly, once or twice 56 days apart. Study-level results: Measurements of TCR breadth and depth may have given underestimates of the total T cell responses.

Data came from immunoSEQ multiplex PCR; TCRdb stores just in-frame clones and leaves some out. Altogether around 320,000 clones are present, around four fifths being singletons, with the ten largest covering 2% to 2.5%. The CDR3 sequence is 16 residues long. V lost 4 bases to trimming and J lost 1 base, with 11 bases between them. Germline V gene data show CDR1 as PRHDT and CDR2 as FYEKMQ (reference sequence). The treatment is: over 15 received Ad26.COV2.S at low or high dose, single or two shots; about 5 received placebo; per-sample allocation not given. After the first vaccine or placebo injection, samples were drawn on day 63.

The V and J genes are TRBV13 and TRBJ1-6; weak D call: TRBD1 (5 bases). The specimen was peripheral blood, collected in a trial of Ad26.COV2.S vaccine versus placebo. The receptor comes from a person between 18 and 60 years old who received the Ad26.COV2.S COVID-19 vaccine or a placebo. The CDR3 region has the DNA TGTGCCAGCAGCTACGGGACTTCTTCCTATAATTCACCCCTCCACTTT. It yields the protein CASSYGTSSYNSPLHF.